Listed below are T cell receptor beta chains from one sample, sequenced in a study of shared clonotypes between healthy human individuals. Profiled with immunoSEQ multiplex PCR; TCRdb holds only in-frame clones, not every one. Of under 200,000 clones listed, approximately 92% were seen once; the top ten hold 0.067%. Material: naive CD4+ T cells sorted from blood. These receptors originate from a woman in her 30s in good health. CDR3s include the opening cysteine and the closing phenylalanine or tryptophan. Fields, in order: clone size, J gene, CDR3 length, D gene, V gene, CDR3 DNA, CDR3 protein. The D gene is left open where the match is weak. A row's size may be missing; if present it is once, few, many or a size class.

clone size: once; J gene: TRBJ1-4; CDR3 length: 16; D gene: TRBD1; V gene: TRBV4-1; CDR3 DNA: TGCGCCAGCAGCCAGGTCCGGGACAGGAACAATGAAAAACTGTTTTTT; CDR3 protein: CASSQVRDRNNEKLFF
clone size: NA; J gene: TRBJ2-6; CDR3 length: 14; D gene: NA; V gene: TRBV6-5; CDR3 DNA: TGTGCCAGCAGTTACCCGGGGCCGGCCAACGTCCTGACTTTC; CDR3 protein: CASSYPGPANVLTF
clone size: NA; J gene: TRBJ2-2; CDR3 length: 16; D gene: TRBD2; V gene: TRBV15; CDR3 DNA: TGTGCCACCAGCAGAGATTTGGGACTAGCTGGCGGGGAGCTGTTTTTT; CDR3 protein: CATSRDLGLAGGELFF
clone size: NA; J gene: TRBJ1-2; CDR3 length: 14; D gene: TRBD1; V gene: TRBV27; CDR3 DNA: TGTGCCAGCAGTTTAGGACAGGGACAGCGCGGCTACACCTTC; CDR3 protein: CASSLGQGQRGYTF
clone size: NA; J gene: TRBJ2-1; CDR3 length: 11; D gene: NA; V gene: TRBV20-1; CDR3 DNA: TGCAGTGCTAGTGCCTACAATGAGCAGTTCTTC; CDR3 protein: CSASAYNEQFF
clone size: NA; J gene: TRBJ2-1; CDR3 length: 18; D gene: TRBD1; V gene: TRBV27; CDR3 DNA: TGTGCCACCTTCCCAGGAGCGGGCGACAGGGGATTAAGGCATGAGCAGTTCTTC; CDR3 protein: CATFPGAGDRGLRHEQFF
clone size: NA; J gene: TRBJ1-1; CDR3 length: 14; D gene: NA; V gene: TRBV5-6; CDR3 DNA: TGTGCCAGCAGCTTGTTGGGACACAGCACTGAAGCTTTCTTT; CDR3 protein: CASSLLGHSTEAFF
clone size: NA; J gene: TRBJ2-7; CDR3 length: 12; D gene: NA; V gene: TRBV6-1; CDR3 DNA: TGTGCCAGCAGTGGCCAGGGGTCCGAGCAGTACTTC; CDR3 protein: CASSGQGSEQYF
clone size: NA; J gene: TRBJ1-1; CDR3 length: 13; D gene: NA; V gene: TRBV18; CDR3 DNA: TGTGCCAGCTCACTCGGGGCGGACACTGAAGCTTTCTTT; CDR3 protein: CASSLGADTEAFF
clone size: NA; J gene: TRBJ2-7; CDR3 length: 17; D gene: TRBD2; V gene: TRBV5-1; CDR3 DNA: TGCGCCAGCAGCCGACGGAGCGGGGCTGTAAATTCCTACGAGCAGTACTTC; CDR3 protein: CASSRRSGAVNSYEQYF
clone size: once; J gene: TRBJ1-2; CDR3 length: 14; D gene: TRBD1; V gene: TRBV28; CDR3 DNA: TGTGCCAGCCGCTCCAGAGGACAGGGGGATGGCTACACCTTC; CDR3 protein: CASRSRGQGDGYTF
clone size: NA; J gene: TRBJ1-6; CDR3 length: 14; D gene: NA; V gene: TRBV11-1; CDR3 DNA: TGTGCCAGCAGTTTAAGCTCCTATAATTCACCCCTCCACTTT; CDR3 protein: CASSLSSYNSPLHF
clone size: NA; J gene: TRBJ2-5; CDR3 length: 11; D gene: NA; V gene: TRBV20-1; CDR3 DNA: TGCAGTGCTGGACCGGGAGAGACCCAGTACTTC; CDR3 protein: CSAGPGETQYF
clone size: NA; J gene: TRBJ2-7; CDR3 length: 17; D gene: TRBD1; V gene: TRBV27; CDR3 DNA: TGTGCCAGCAGTACACGTTTCGGGACAGGGGGTAGCCACGAGCAGTACTTC; CDR3 protein: CASSTRFGTGGSHEQYF
clone size: NA; J gene: TRBJ1-5; CDR3 length: 13; D gene: NA; V gene: TRBV28; CDR3 DNA: TGTGCCAGCAGTTCTGGAGTGTATCAGCCCCAGCATTTT; CDR3 protein: CASSSGVYQPQHF
clone size: NA; J gene: TRBJ2-5; CDR3 length: 14; D gene: TRBD2; V gene: TRBV2; CDR3 DNA: TGTGCCAGCAGTCAACTAGCGGGAGCTGGTGAGCAGTACTTC; CDR3 protein: CASSQLAGAGEQYF
clone size: NA; J gene: TRBJ1-5; CDR3 length: 13; D gene: NA; V gene: TRBV27; CDR3 DNA: TGTGCCAGCAGTTTCAAATACAATCAGCCCCAGCATTTT; CDR3 protein: CASSFKYNQPQHF
clone size: few; J gene: TRBJ1-2; CDR3 length: 12; D gene: NA; V gene: TRBV7-9; CDR3 DNA: TGTGCCAGCAGCGCGGGGGCTGAAGGCTACACCTTC; CDR3 protein: CASSAGAEGYTF
clone size: NA; J gene: TRBJ2-1; CDR3 length: 16; D gene: TRBD2; V gene: TRBV18; CDR3 DNA: TGTGCCAGCTCACCCGGGACTAGCGTAGACTACAATGAGCAGTTCTTC; CDR3 protein: CASSPGTSVDYNEQFF
clone size: NA; J gene: TRBJ2-3; CDR3 length: 13; D gene: NA; V gene: TRBV6-1; CDR3 DNA: TGTGCCAGCACGGCTAGCGCCACAGATACGCAGTATTTT; CDR3 protein: CASTASATDTQYF
clone size: NA; J gene: TRBJ2-7; CDR3 length: 15; D gene: NA; V gene: TRBV27; CDR3 DNA: TGTGCCAGCAGACGGACCACGACTACCTCCTACGAGCAGTACTTC; CDR3 protein: CASRRTTTTSYEQYF
clone size: NA; J gene: TRBJ1-4; CDR3 length: 14; D gene: NA; V gene: TRBV6-1; CDR3 DNA: TGTGCCAGCAACCGACAATCGGATAATGAAAAACTGTTTTTT; CDR3 protein: CASNRQSDNEKLFF